Shown below are 32 T cell receptor beta chains from a single sample sequenced in a study of cytomegalovirus exposure and HLA in healthy donors. PCR employed 60 Vbeta and 13 Jbeta primers. The repertoire was sequenced with immunoSEQ multiplex PCR; TCRdb's copy has only in-frame clones and lacks some. The top ten clones hold 1.4% to 1.5% of a sample with some 90,000 clones, roughly 77% of them seen once. The sequenced sample consisted of PBMCs. Every receptor here comes from a man aged 35 to 55 in good health and CMV-seronegative.

The chain recombines TRBV5-4 with TRBJ2-7; 13 nucleotides agree with TRBD2. Germline V gene data show CDR1 as SGHNT and CDR2 as YYREEE (reference sequence). The ends lost 4 bases at V and 3 bases at J; junction bases unmatched: 7. The CDR3 is 16 amino acids. Here the CDR3 reads CASSPSGLAGDYEQYF. CDR3 coding DNA: TGTGCCAGCAGCCCAAGCGGACTAGCGGGGGACTACGAGCAGTACTTC.

CDR3 sequence (DNA): TGTGCCAGCTCCCACCGGGAAACTGGCACAGATACGCAGTATTTT. Its protein is CASSHRETGTDTQYF. The J gene is TRBJ2-3, the V gene TRBV18; D might be TRBD2 (5 bases). Germline V lookup: CDR1 KGHSH, CDR2 LQKENI. Deletions cut 6 bases from V and 1 base from J, with 14 bases between. The length of the CDR3 is 15 residues.

V is TRBV10-2 and J is TRBJ2-3; 7 bases are a match to TRBD2. CDR1 and CDR2 from the germline V gene are WSHSY and SAAADI. V gave up 5 bases and J gave up 4 bases; unmatched junction bases: 9. CDR3 length: 15 residues. The CDR3 DNA is TGCGCCAGCAGTCCTAGCGGTGGGGCTTCAGATACGCAGTATTTT. Residues: CASSPSGGASDTQYF.

The rearrangement joins TRBV7-6 to TRBJ1-1; 10 bases line up with TRBD1. The V and J ends lost 4 bases and 4 bases, in that order; junction bases with no gene match: 9. The germline V gene has CDR1 SGHVS and CDR2 FNYEAQ. CDR3 size: 16 residues. CDR3 bases: TGTGCCAGCAGCTCGGACAGGGGGAAAAAGAGCACTGAAGCTTTCTTT. Its translation: CASSSDRGKKSTEAFF.

This clone was picked up a small number of times. The chain couples TRBV7-6 to TRBJ1-6, with 9 positions matching TRBD1. There are 16 residues in the CDR3. Trimming cost V 2 bases and J 7 bases; bases outside gene matches: 6. Germline CDR1 reads SGHVS; CDR2 reads FNYEAQ. Here the CDR3 DNA reads TGTGCCAGCAGCTTATCGATGGGACAGGGAAATTCACCCCTCCACTTT. Its translation is CASSLSMGQGNSPLHF.

The rearrangement uses TRBV5-6 and TRBJ2-5; D perhaps matches TRBD1 (6 bases). Germline values: CDR1 SGHDT, CDR2 YYEEEE. V lost 3 bases and J 0 bases, leaving 12 bases between the germline ends. The CDR3 has 15 amino acids. The CDR3: CASSSTTGNQETQYF. The CDR3 region has the DNA TGTGCCAGCAGCTCTACGACAGGTAACCAAGAGACCCAGTACTTC.

The V and J genes are TRBV2 and TRBJ2-3, with 7 bases fitting TRBD2. V gave up 7 bases and J gave up 6 bases; unmatched junction bases: 7. The CDR3 length is 13 residues. Germline CDR1 and CDR2: SNHLY and FYNNEI. CDR3 DNA: TGTGCCAGCAACCCGGAAGCGGGGGATACGCAGTATTTT. Amino acid sequence: CASNPEAGDTQYF.

The chain uses TRBV19 and TRBJ2-7, with D maybe TRBD2 (5 bases). The germline V gene has CDR1 LNHDA and CDR2 SQIVND (reference sequence). Between the trimmed V and J ends, which lost 6 bases and 7 bases, there was a span of 16 bases. This CDR3 contains 13 residues. CDR3 bases: TGTGCCAGTAGCCAACGGACTTCTCTGGAGCAGTACTTC. Protein product: CASSQRTSLEQYF.

The chain couples TRBV18 to TRBJ1-1; D not certain. CDR3 length: 14 amino acids. CDR1 is KGHSH and CDR2 is LQKENI in the germline V gene. The V gene lost 6 bases and the J gene lost 4 bases, with 15 bases spanning the gap. CDR3 sequence reads: CASSSSRSFTEAFF. Here the CDR3 DNA reads TGTGCCAGCTCTTCTTCGAGGTCTTTCACTGAAGCTTTCTTT.

This clone was found a few times. This sequence joins TRBV6-6 and TRBJ2-3; 12 nucleotides agree with TRBD2. Trimming took 5 bases from V and 7 from J; bases not matched to a gene: 7. Looked up from germline, CDR1 is MNHNY and CDR2 is SVGAGI (reference sequence). The CDR3 is 15 residues long. The DNA of the CDR3 is TGTGCCAGCAGTCCCGGGACTAGCGGGTTGAATACGCAGTATTTT. Its translation is CASSPGTSGLNTQYF.

V usage is TRBV18 and J usage is TRBJ1-2; the D is unclear. Germline loops: CDR1 KGHSH, CDR2 LQKENI. With 2 bases removed from V and 7 bases from J, the gap between germline ends came to 14 bases. The CDR3 has 14 amino acids. The CDR3 region is CASSPGLDTGGYTF. CDR3 coding DNA: TGTGCCAGCTCACCAGGACTTGATACTGGTGGCTACACCTTC.

There are a few counts of this clone. The rearrangement uses TRBV6-5 and TRBJ1-5; TRBD1 matches at 9 bases. V gave up 5 bases and J gave up 3 bases; unmatched junction bases: 5. Germline CDR1 MNHEY, CDR2 SVGAGI. This CDR3 has 15 amino acids. In DNA, the CDR3 is TGTGCCAGCAGTAAACGGACAGGGGACAATCAGCCCCAGCATTTT. Encoded protein: CASSKRTGDNQPQHF.

This chain joins TRBV10-3 and TRBJ2-3; 10 positions match TRBD2. After removal of 4 bases from V and 6 bases from J, the junction contained 7 bases not matched to a gene. This CDR3 is built from 15 residues. Germline-derived CDR1 and CDR2 are ENHRY and SYGVKD. The CDR3 nucleotides read TGTGCCATCAGTGGGGCTAGCGGGGGTTGGGATACGCAGTATTTT. Its translation: CAISGASGGWDTQYF.

V gene TRBV6-1 combines with J gene TRBJ2-5, with D possibly matching TRBD1 (7 bases). Between the trimmed V and J ends, which lost 5 bases and 6 bases, there was a span of 19 bases. Germline V gives CDR1 MNHNS, CDR2 SASEGT. This CDR3 has 15 amino acids. The DNA for the CDR3 is TGTGCCAGCAGTCCTGACCCAGGGGGGTTCCAGACCCAGTACTTC. The encoded protein is CASSPDPGGFQTQYF.

As concerns this clone: Because it lacks the conserved phenylalanine or tryptophan at the end, this CDR3 is likely a read error. The chain is built from TRBV5-6 and TRBJ2-2; D is unresolved. The CDR3 spans 15 residues. V lost 0 bases and J 3 bases, leaving 9 bases between the germline ends. Germline CDR1 SGHDT, CDR2 YYEEEE. The chain's CDR3 is CASSLVAAYTGELFL. In DNA form, the CDR3 reads TGTGCCAGCAGCTTGGTGGCAGCTTACACCGGGGAGCTGTTTTTG.

This clone was seen once. V is TRBV10-3 and J is TRBJ2-2, with TRBD2 matching 7 bases. The CDR3 has 16 residues. The germline V gene encodes CDR1 ENHRY and CDR2 SYGVKD. The ends lost 0 bases at V and 2 bases at J; junction bases unmatched: 3. CDR3 nucleotides: TGTGCCATCAGTGAGTCGGGGGGGGGAAACACCGGGGAGCTGTTTTTT. This translates into CAISESGGGNTGELFF.

CDR3 DNA sequence: TGTGCCAGCAGTCAGCTGACAGGGAACACTGAAGCTTTCTTT. This sequence encodes CASSQLTGNTEAFF. The chain uses TRBV6-1 and TRBJ1-1; perhaps TRBD1 as D (6 bases). Trimming stripped 5 bases from V and 1 base from J, with 11 bases between. This CDR3 contains 14 residues. The germline CDR1 and CDR2 sequences are MNHNS and SASEGT.

This clone showed up just a few times. This chain uses TRBV28 with TRBJ1-2; 7 nucleotides match TRBD1. This CDR3 spans 12 amino acids. The V gene's germline CDR1 is MDHEN and CDR2 SYDVKM. Germline trimming cut 10 bases from V and 1 base from J; bases unmatched to any gene: 3. The CDR3 sequence: CATRDSNYGYTF. The CDR3 DNA sequence: TGTGCCACCCGGGACAGTAACTATGGCTACACCTTC.

This chain connects TRBV9 to TRBJ2-5; 9 nucleotides align to TRBD2. The CDR3 contains 17 residues. J lost 3 bases, V lost 0 bases, and 9 bases had no gene match. Looked up from germline, CDR1 is SGDLS and CDR2 is YYNGEE. CDR3 protein: CASSVAAGVAGEETQYF. As DNA, the CDR3 is TGTGCCAGCAGCGTAGCTGCGGGGGTAGCGGGGGAAGAGACCCAGTACTTC. Complete variable domain (other parts from reference TRBV9 and TRBJ2-5): DSGVTQTPKHLITATGQRVTLRCSPRSGDLSVYWYQQSLDQGLQFLIQYYNGEERAKGNILERFSAQQFPDLHSELNLSSLELGDSALYFCASSVAAGVAGEETQYFGPGTRLLVL.

A few counts support this clone. The gene calls are TRBV6-1 and TRBJ1-2, with 7 bases matching TRBD1. V trimming: 2 bases; J trimming: 6 bases; junction bases outside the gene matches: 6. There are 14 residues in the CDR3. Germline-derived CDR1 and CDR2 are MNHNS and SASEGT. CDR3 residues: CASSERDRTHGYTF. The CDR3 bases are TGTGCCAGCAGTGAAAGGGACAGAACCCATGGCTACACCTTC.

The V gene is TRBV11-1, the J gene TRBJ2-4; 11 positions agree with TRBD1. The V gene's germline CDR1 is SGHAT and CDR2 FQDESV (reference sequence). V lost 2 bases to trimming and J lost 2 bases; unmatched junction nucleotides: 5. This CDR3 is built from 17 residues. As DNA, the CDR3 is TGTGCCAGCAGCTTACCTCGGACAGGGGGCACCAAAAACATTCAGTACTTC. Its protein is CASSLPRTGGTKNIQYF.

The rearrangement joins TRBV18 to TRBJ2-1; 8 bases align to TRBD1. Unmatched junction bases numbered 11, after V lost 2 bases and J lost 5 bases. The CDR3 runs 17 residues. The germline gives CDR1 KGHSH, CDR2 LQKENI. CDR3 residues: CASSPSARDRTHNEQFF. CDR3 nucleotides: TGTGCCAGCTCACCATCAGCCCGGGACAGGACCCACAATGAGCAGTTCTTC.

This chain connects TRBV4-3 to TRBJ1-2; 8 bases are shared with TRBD1. Germline loops: CDR1 LGHNA, CDR2 YSLEER. The CDR3 extends over 16 amino acids. The trim removed 0 bases at V and 7 bases at J, leaving 10 bases unmatched. The CDR3 DNA follows: TGCGCCAGCAGCCAAGATTGGGGCCAGGGGGCTGGTGGCTACACCTTC. Protein product: CASSQDWGQGAGGYTF.

The V call is TRBV6-5, the J call TRBJ2-3; weak D call: TRBD2 (6 bases). Germline CDR1 reads MNHEY; CDR2 reads SVGAGI. This CDR3 has 13 amino acids. V was clipped by 0 bases and J by 13 bases, with 14 bases between them. CDR3 sequence: CASSYSGRGSEYF. The CDR3, as DNA: TGTGCCAGCAGTTACTCGGGACGGGGGTCGGAGTATTTT.

The chain is built from TRBV6-6 and TRBJ2-5; D may be TRBD1 (5 bases). Germline V gene lookup returns CDR1 MNHNY and CDR2 SVGAGI (reference sequence). Trimming stripped 5 bases from V and 1 base from J, with 11 bases between. The CDR3 has 14 residues. The CDR3 loop reads CASSSQGTQETQYF. The CDR3 nucleotides read TGTGCCAGCAGTAGCCAGGGAACCCAAGAGACCCAGTACTTC.

V is TRBV27 and J is TRBJ1-4, with D tentatively TRBD1 (5 bases). The CDR3 length is 14 residues. Per germline, CDR1 MNHEY and CDR2 SMNVEV (reference sequence). With 0 bases removed from V and 7 bases from J, the gap between germline ends came to 9 bases. In nucleotides, the CDR3 is TGTGCCAGCAGTTTATCAGGGGCGGTTGAAAAACTGTTTTTT. Translated, it gives CASSLSGAVEKLFF.

The rearrangement joins TRBV18 to TRBJ1-1; 7 bases match TRBD1. Losses at the gene ends were 3 bases for V and 5 bases for J; bases not matched to a gene: 12. The CDR3 covers 16 residues. Per the germline V gene, CDR1 is KGHSH and CDR2 is LQKENI. CDR3 residues: CASSPREGGAGTEAFF. The CDR3 bases are TGTGCCAGCTCACCCCGGGAAGGGGGCGCGGGAACTGAAGCTTTCTTT.

J is TRBJ2-3 and V is TRBV19, with 7 bases fitting TRBD1. Germline CDR1 reads LNHDA; CDR2 reads SQIVND (reference sequence). The CDR3 extends over 14 amino acids. The V gene end was trimmed by 5 bases and the J gene end by 1 base; junction bases not matched to a gene: 3. The CDR3 DNA sequence: TGTGCCAGTAGTTGGGACAGAGGCACAGATACGCAGTATTTT. This sequence encodes CASSWDRGTDTQYF.

The V call is TRBV6-6, the J call TRBJ1-3, with D hard to call. The germline gives CDR1 MNHNY, CDR2 SVGAGI (reference sequence). This CDR3 contains 13 residues. The germline V and J ends were trimmed by 7 bases and 1 base, with 8 bases remaining between them. The CDR3 nucleotides are TGTGCCAGCACCCTCCTATCTGGAAACACCATATATTTT. Its translation: CASTLLSGNTIYF.

The rearrangement uses TRBV6-5 and TRBJ1-2, with 8 positions matching TRBD1. Germline CDR1 reads MNHEY; CDR2 reads SVGAGI. V was clipped by 0 bases and J by 2 bases; unmatched bases: 2. The CDR3 has 15 amino acids. CDR3 sequence (DNA): TGTGCCAGCAGTTACTCCAGGGGGCTCAACTATGGCTACACCTTC. The encoded protein is CASSYSRGLNYGYTF.

This rearrangement joins TRBV2 to TRBJ1-4; perhaps TRBD1 as D (5 bases). From germline, CDR1 is SNHLY and CDR2 FYNNEI. CDR3 length: 14 residues. V was shortened by 7 bases and J by 1 base, with 10 bases between the two germline ends. CDR3 loop: CASNRQITNEKLFF. The CDR3 region has the DNA TGTGCCAGCAACCGACAGATAACTAATGAAAAACTGTTTTTT.

This chain uses TRBV7-9 with TRBJ1-2; 7 bases are a match to TRBD1. The germline gives CDR1 SEHNR, CDR2 FQNEAQ (reference sequence). The CDR3 runs 13 residues. V trimming: 5 bases; J trimming: 2 bases; junction bases outside the gene matches: 2. The CDR3 DNA is TGTGCCAGCAGCGTGGGACAGAACTATGGCTACACCTTC. Protein: CASSVGQNYGYTF. The full variable domain, with the rest looked up from reference TRBV7-9 and TRBJ1-2, is DTGVSQNPRHKITKRGQNVTFRCDPISEHNRLYWYRQTLGQGPEFLTYFQNEAQLEKSRLLSDRFSAERPKGSFSTLEIQRTEQGDSAMYLCASSVGQNYGYTFGSGTRLTVV.